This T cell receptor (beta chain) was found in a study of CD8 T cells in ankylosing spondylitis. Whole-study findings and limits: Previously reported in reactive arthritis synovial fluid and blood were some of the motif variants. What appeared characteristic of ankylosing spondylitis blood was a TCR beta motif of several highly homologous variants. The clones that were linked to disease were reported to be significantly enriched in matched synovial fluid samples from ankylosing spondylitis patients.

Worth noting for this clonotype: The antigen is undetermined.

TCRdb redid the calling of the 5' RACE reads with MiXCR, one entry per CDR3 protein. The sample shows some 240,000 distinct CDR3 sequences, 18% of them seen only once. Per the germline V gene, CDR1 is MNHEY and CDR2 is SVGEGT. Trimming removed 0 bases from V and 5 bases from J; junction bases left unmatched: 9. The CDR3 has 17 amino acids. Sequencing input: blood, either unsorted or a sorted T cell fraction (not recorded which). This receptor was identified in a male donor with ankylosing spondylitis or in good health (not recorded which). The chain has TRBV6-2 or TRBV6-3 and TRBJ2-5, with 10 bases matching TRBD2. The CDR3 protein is CASSYSVLAGSMETQYF. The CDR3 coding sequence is TGTGCCAGCAGTTACTCGGTACTAGCGGGATCTATGGAGACCCAGTACTTC.